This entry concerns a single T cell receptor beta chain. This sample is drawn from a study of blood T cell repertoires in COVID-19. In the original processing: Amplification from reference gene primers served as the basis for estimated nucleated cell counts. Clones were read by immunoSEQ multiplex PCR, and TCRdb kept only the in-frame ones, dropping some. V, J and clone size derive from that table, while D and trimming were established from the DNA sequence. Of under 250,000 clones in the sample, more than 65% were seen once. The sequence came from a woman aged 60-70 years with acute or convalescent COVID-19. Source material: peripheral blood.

CDR3 loop: CASGTAGRMNTEAFF. The CDR3 region has the DNA TGTGCCAGCGGAACGGCAGGCAGAATGAACACTGAAGCTTTCTTT. The V gene is TRBV2, the J gene TRBJ1-1, with D unresolved. Germline V lookup: CDR1 SNHLY, CDR2 FYNNEI. The CDR3 totals 15 residues. V was shortened by 8 bases and J by 0 bases, with 16 bases between the two germline ends.